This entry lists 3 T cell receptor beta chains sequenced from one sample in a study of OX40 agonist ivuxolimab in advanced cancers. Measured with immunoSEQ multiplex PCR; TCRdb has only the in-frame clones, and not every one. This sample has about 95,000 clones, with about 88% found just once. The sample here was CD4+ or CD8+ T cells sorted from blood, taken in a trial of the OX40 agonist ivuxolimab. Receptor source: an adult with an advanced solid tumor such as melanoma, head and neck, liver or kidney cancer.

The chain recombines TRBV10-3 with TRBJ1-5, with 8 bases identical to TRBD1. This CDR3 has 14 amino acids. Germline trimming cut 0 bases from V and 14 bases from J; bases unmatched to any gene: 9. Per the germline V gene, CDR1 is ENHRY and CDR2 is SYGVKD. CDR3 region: CAISESKGTGTKHF. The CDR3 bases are TGTGCCATCAGTGAGTCTAAAGGGACAGGAACAAAGCATTTT.

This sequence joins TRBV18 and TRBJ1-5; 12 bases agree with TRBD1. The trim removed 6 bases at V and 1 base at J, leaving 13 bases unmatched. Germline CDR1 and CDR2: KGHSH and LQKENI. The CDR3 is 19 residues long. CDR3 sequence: CASSIRGQGAVESNQPQHF. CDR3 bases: TGTGCCAGCTCGATCCGGGGACAGGGGGCCGTTGAGAGCAATCAGCCCCAGCATTTT.

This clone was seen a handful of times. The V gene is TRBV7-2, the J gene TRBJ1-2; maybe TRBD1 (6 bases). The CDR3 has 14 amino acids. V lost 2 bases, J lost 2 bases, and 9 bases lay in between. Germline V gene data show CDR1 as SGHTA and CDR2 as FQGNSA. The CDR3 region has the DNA TGTGCCAGCAGCTTAAATCAGGGGAACTATGGCTACACCTTC. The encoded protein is CASSLNQGNYGYTF.